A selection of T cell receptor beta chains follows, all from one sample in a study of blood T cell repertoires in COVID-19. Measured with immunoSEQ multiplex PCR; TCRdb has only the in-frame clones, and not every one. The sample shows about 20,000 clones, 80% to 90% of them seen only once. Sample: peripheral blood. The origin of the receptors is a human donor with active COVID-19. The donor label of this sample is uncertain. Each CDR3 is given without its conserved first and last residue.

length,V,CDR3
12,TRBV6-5,ASTTGGSYYEQY
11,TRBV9,ASQIMNTGELF
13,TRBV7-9,ASSLGLAGGKEQF
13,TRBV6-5,ASSTRGLRFGELF
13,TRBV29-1,SAPPPGRALGEQF
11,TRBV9,ASSGARSETQY
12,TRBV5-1,ASSLGPGEQPQH
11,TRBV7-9,VAGRRSNYGYT
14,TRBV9,ASSVSTSGGSYEQY
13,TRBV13,ASSSLIRGPNEQY
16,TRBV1,TSSQRPSGCSVGETQY
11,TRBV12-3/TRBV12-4,ASSLRSVNEQF
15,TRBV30,AWSVIPGTNSGNTIY
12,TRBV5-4,ASRLSGMGETQY
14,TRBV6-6,ASSQPRGSGYYEQY
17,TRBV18,ASSSLILRGRGSYNEQF
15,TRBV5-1,ASLANPEGAGNQPQH
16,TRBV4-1,ASSVLTGTSGGKDTQY
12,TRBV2,ASSTRQGVSPLH
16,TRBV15,ATSRGPQVSKTNYGYT
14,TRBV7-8,ASSLGRAGGRIEQF
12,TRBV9,ASSVLQGATEAF
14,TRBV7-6,ASSRRTSGGEETQY
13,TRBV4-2,ASSQVQALDEKLF
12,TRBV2,ASSETGGAYEQY
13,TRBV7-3,ASSLTPGDEYGYT
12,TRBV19,ASRGHRGRTEAF
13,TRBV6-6,ASTPGLAGDNEQF
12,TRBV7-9,ASSGRGDNQPQH
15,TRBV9,ASSVQATARATDTQY
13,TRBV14,ASSHRQGINSPLH
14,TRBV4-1,ASSQDPTGKYNEQF
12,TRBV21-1,AISWTGHYEKLF
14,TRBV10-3,AISESLTGGTDTQY
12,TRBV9,ASSVSAGAQGYT
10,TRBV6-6,ASTATGSGYT
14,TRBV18,ASSLRMTGVNTEAF
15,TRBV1,TSSPQAGGPGTDTQY
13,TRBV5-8,ASSSGGETKNIQY
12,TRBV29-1,SVESLSSPDTQY
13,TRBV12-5,ASGLETVRNQPQH
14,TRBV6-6,ASRPADRGPLYGYT
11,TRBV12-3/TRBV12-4,ASSLRVGTEQY
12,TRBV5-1,ASTPGQGPYGYT
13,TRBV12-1,ASTLGGGEGYEQY
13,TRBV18,ASSLAQGKYNEQF
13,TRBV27,ASRQGGQGAYEQY
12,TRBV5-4,ASSLDRGRNEQF
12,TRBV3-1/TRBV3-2,ASTAEPLGETQY
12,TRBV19,ASSAAKGGYGYT
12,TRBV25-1,ATAPGGRGYTIY